This T cell receptor beta chain stems from a study of blood T cell repertoires in COVID-19. Background on the study: Either two negative PCRs, clearance, or symptom resolution qualified Cohort 3 donors as recovered.

Recruitment covered under 25 US areas and drew participants whose ages spanned roughly 18 to 89 years. Self-reported history from a screening survey and questionnaire set each donor's cohort. J lost 2 bases, V lost 4 bases, and 3 bases had no gene match. Germline V gene lookup returns CDR1 SGHDN and CDR2 FVKESK. This CDR3 has 14 residues. In the authors' methods: Nucleated cell number was recorded as an estimate derived from reference gene primer amplification. Here immunoSEQ multiplex PCR was the method, and the copy in TCRdb shows in-frame clones only, minus some. V and J calls and clone size are as listed in that table; D and trimming were resolved from the DNA. The sample yields about 170,000 clones, approximately 79% seen once.

The clonotype originates from a woman between 65 and 79 years old in a cohort exposed to, infected with or recovered from COVID-19 (not recorded which). The V and J genes are TRBV14 and TRBJ2-5; 8 bases map to TRBD1. The sample was PBMCs or T cells enriched from blood (not recorded which). For the CDR3, the DNA is TGTGCCAGCAGCCCGCGGACAGGGCAAGAGACCCAGTACTTC. Its protein is CASSPRTGQETQYF. Looking up the rest from reference TRBV14 and TRBJ2-5 gives the full variable domain: EAGVTQFPSHSVIEKGQTVTLRCDPISGHDNLYWYRRVMGKEIKFLLHFVKESKQDESGMPNNRFLAERTGGTYSTLKVQPAELEDSGVYFCASSPRTGQETQYFGPGTRLLVL.